A selection of T cell receptor beta chains follows, all from one sample in a study of T cells after yellow fever vaccination. TCRdb used MiXCR to reprocess the 5' RACE reads, holding one entry per CDR3 protein. The table shows 450,000 to 550,000 distinct CDR3 sequences, with about a fifth occurring only once. Here the sequenced sample was PBMCs, taken less than 25 days after the first yellow fever vaccination. These receptors came from a man between 18 and 35 years old who received the YFV17D yellow fever vaccine. Each CDR3 is given with its conserved first and last residue. D genes are given only for firm matches. Rows may omit the clone size; those that give it use once, few, many or a size class.

d_call	v_call	clone_size	j_call	cdr3_aa	cdr3_nt
TRBD1	TRBV27	few	TRBJ2-7	CASSLNWDSYEQYF	TGTGCCAGCAGTTTAAACTGGGACAGCTACGAGCAGTACTTC
NA	TRBV20-1	few	TRBJ1-6	CSARRRTGYNSPLHF	TGCAGTGCTCGTCGACGTACAGGCTATAATTCACCCCTCCACTTT
NA	TRBV20-1	NA	TRBJ1-6	CSAVKNPLSPLHF	TGCAGTGCTGTAAAGAACCCACTTTCACCCCTCCACTTT
NA	TRBV3-1	NA	TRBJ1-6	CATSQVNRDNSPLHF	TGTGCCACCAGCCAAGTAAACAGGGATAATTCACCCCTCCACTTT
TRBD2	TRBV20-1	NA	TRBJ2-2	CSAPQRAGGVTGELFF	TGCAGTGCTCCACAAAGAGCGGGGGGAGTAACCGGGGAGCTGTTTTTT
TRBD2	TRBV29-1	NA	TRBJ2-1	CSVDGTSGAYNEQFF	TGCAGCGTTGATGGGACTAGCGGGGCCTACAATGAGCAGTTCTTC
NA	TRBV20-1	NA	TRBJ1-5	CSARRGYQPQHF	TGCAGTGCTAGACGGGGATACCAGCCCCAGCATTTT
NA	TRBV6-5	few	TRBJ1-2	CASSYSDSSFYGYTF	TGTGCCAGCAGTTACTCGGACAGTTCCTTCTATGGCTACACCTTC
TRBD2	TRBV4-1	NA	TRBJ2-5	CASSQVDSGIQETQYF	TGCGCCAGCAGCCAAGTAGATAGCGGGATCCAAGAGACCCAGTACTTC
NA	TRBV10-3	many	TRBJ2-3	CAISDPALGFTDTQYF	TGTGCCATCAGTGATCCGGCTTTAGGCTTCACAGATACGCAGTATTTT
NA	TRBV7-9	few	TRBJ2-3	CASSPQPRDTQYF	TGTGCCAGCAGCCCACAGCCGCGGGATACGCAGTATTTT
TRBD1	TRBV11-2	few	TRBJ1-5	CASSFLQGNQPQHF	TGTGCCAGCAGCTTTTTACAGGGGAATCAGCCCCAGCATTTT
TRBD1	TRBV6-5	NA	TRBJ2-7	CASSYSKARGRDEQYF	TGTGCCAGCAGTTACTCGAAGGCCAGGGGGCGGGACGAGCAGTACTTC
NA	TRBV5-4	many	TRBJ1-1	CASRAETSEAFF	TGTGCCAGCAGGGCTGAGACCTCTGAAGCTTTCTTT
NA	TRBV12-3/TRBV12-4	few	TRBJ2-2	CASSTGVWSGELFF	TGTGCCAGCAGTACCGGCGTGTGGTCCGGGGAGCTGTTTTTT
NA	TRBV7-9	NA	TRBJ2-5	CASSRQGPQETQYF	TGTGCCAGCAGCCGCCAGGGGCCTCAAGAGACCCAGTACTTC
TRBD2	TRBV12-3/TRBV12-4	many	TRBJ2-7	CASTPGGDYEQYF	TGTGCCAGCACCCCGGGGGGAGACTACGAGCAGTACTTC
NA	TRBV20-1	NA	TRBJ2-2	CSATPGPGGNTGELFF	TGCAGTGCCACTCCGGGGCCCGGGGGTAACACCGGGGAGCTGTTTTTT
NA	TRBV5-6	NA	TRBJ2-1	CASSLEPGWNEQFF	TGTGCCAGCAGCTTGGAGCCAGGATGGAATGAGCAGTTCTTC
NA	TRBV9	few	TRBJ2-3	CASSKSAGSADTQYF	TGTGCCAGCAGCAAGTCGGCGGGGTCGGCAGATACGCAGTATTTT
NA	TRBV5-1	few	TRBJ2-3	CASANRGLEADTQYF	TGCGCCAGCGCTAATAGGGGATTGGAGGCAGATACGCAGTATTTT
TRBD2	TRBV19	NA	TRBJ2-1	CASSIASSGAYNEQFF	TGTGCCAGTAGTATCGCCTCTAGCGGGGCTTACAATGAGCAGTTCTTC
TRBD2	TRBV5-4	few	TRBJ2-5	CASSLGLAENQETQYF	TGTGCCAGCAGCTTGGGACTAGCGGAGAACCAAGAGACCCAGTACTTC
NA	TRBV20-1	NA	TRBJ1-5	CSASLGGPTQPQHF	TGCAGTGCTAGTTTGGGGGGACCCACTCAGCCCCAGCATTTT
TRBD2	TRBV5-1	NA	TRBJ2-3	CASSWEGQIGDTQYF	TGCGCCAGCAGCTGGGAGGGCCAGATAGGAGATACGCAGTATTTT
NA	TRBV28	few	TRBJ1-2	CASSLSRRVSGYTF	TGTGCCAGCAGTTTGAGTCGGCGCGTGTCTGGCTACACCTTC
NA	TRBV4-3	NA	TRBJ1-2	CASSQDPVPAINYGYTF	TGCGCCAGCAGCCAAGATCCCGTTCCGGCGATTAACTATGGCTACACCTTC
NA	TRBV6-1	NA	TRBJ2-5	CASSAGSEETQYF	TGTGCCAGCAGCGCGGGGTCCGAGGAGACCCAGTACTTC
NA	TRBV7-2	NA	TRBJ2-5	CASSPGASFEETQYF	TGTGCCAGCAGCCCAGGGGCCAGTTTCGAGGAGACCCAGTACTTC
NA	TRBV6-5	few	TRBJ2-7	CASSVLYEQYF	TGTGCCAGCAGTGTCCTCTACGAGCAGTACTTC
TRBD2	TRBV12-3/TRBV12-4	NA	TRBJ2-3	CASSLKERGLAGYWDTQYF	TGTGCCAGCAGTTTAAAAGAACGAGGACTAGCGGGGTACTGGGATACGCAGTATTTT
NA	TRBV2	few	TRBJ1-3	CASSVQAGIGNTIYF	TGTGCCAGCAGTGTTCAGGCGGGGATTGGAAACACCATATATTTT
NA	TRBV6-5	NA	TRBJ1-1	CASSNPGSGNTEAFF	TGTGCCAGCAGTAACCCGGGCTCGGGGAACACTGAAGCTTTCTTT
NA	TRBV12-3/TRBV12-4	NA	TRBJ2-1	CAITAEGDEQFF	TGTGCCATCACAGCAGAGGGCGATGAGCAGTTCTTC
NA	TRBV9	NA	TRBJ1-6	CASSPGGRGSPLHF	TGTGCCAGCTCCCCGGGGGGCAGAGGTTCACCCCTCCACTTT
TRBD1	TRBV6-1	NA	TRBJ1-2	CASSAEQGDHYGYTF	TGTGCCAGCAGTGCCGAGCAGGGGGATCACTATGGCTACACCTTC
TRBD2	TRBV5-4	few	TRBJ2-5	CASSLPGLDETQYF	TGTGCCAGCAGCCTCCCCGGACTAGACGAGACCCAGTACTTC
NA	TRBV5-1	NA	TRBJ1-3	CASSLEPSSSGNTIYF	TGCGCCAGCAGCTTGGAACCCTCGAGCTCTGGAAACACCATATATTTT
NA	TRBV5-1	many	TRBJ1-4	CASSLGQGGEKLFF	TGTGCCAGCAGCTTAGGGCAAGGCGGGGAAAAACTGTTTTTT
NA	TRBV5-1	few	TRBJ2-1	CASSPSGDSYNEQFF	TGCGCCAGCAGCCCCTCCGGGGACTCCTACAATGAGCAGTTCTTC
NA	TRBV11-2	NA	TRBJ1-5	CASSAHLLDGYSNQPQHF	TGTGCCAGCAGCGCACACCTACTGGACGGGTATAGCAATCAGCCCCAGCATTTT
NA	TRBV24-1	NA	TRBJ2-3	CATSDLIFTSTDTQYF	TGTGCCACCAGTGACCTTATTTTCACCTCCACAGATACGCAGTATTTT
TRBD2	TRBV4-2	few	TRBJ2-3	CASSPIGGGGTDTQYF	TGTGCCAGCAGCCCGATCGGCGGGGGGGGCACAGATACGCAGTATTTT
NA	TRBV20-1	NA	TRBJ2-3	CSAAKKAGNADTQYF	TGCAGTGCCGCGAAGAAGGCGGGGAACGCAGATACGCAGTATTTT
NA	TRBV20-1	once	TRBJ2-2	CSARPAVNTGELFF	TGCAGTGCTAGGCCAGCGGTGAACACCGGGGAGCTGTTTTTT
NA	TRBV4-2	NA	TRBJ1-1	CASSQEERAGEGRGAEAFF	TGTGCCAGCAGCCAAGAGGAACGGGCAGGAGAGGGCCGAGGGGCTGAAGCTTTCTTT
TRBD1	TRBV5-1	NA	TRBJ2-6	CASATGSGANVLTF	TGCGCCAGCGCGACAGGGTCCGGGGCCAACGTCCTGACTTTC
NA	TRBV7-9	few	TRBJ2-2	CASSFRERTGELFF	TGTGCCAGCAGCTTCCGGGAACGCACCGGGGAGCTGTTTTTT
NA	TRBV11-2	few	TRBJ2-3	CASSSRLADTQYF	TGTGCCAGCAGCTCGAGACTAGCAGATACGCAGTATTTT